This T cell receptor beta chain was identified during a study of low-dose radiotherapy and immunotherapy resistance in tumors. Both TCRalpha and TCRbeta chains were reverse transcribed with V-gene-specific primers. Amplification of TCRs used a constant-region primer and V-primer adapter for roughly 18 PCR cycles. TCRdb ran MiXCR on the reads and lists one entry per CDR3 protein. Of 100,000 or so distinct CDR3 sequences in the sample, around 20% were seen once. Time point given: after trial treatment. This sample's treatment: LDRT plus nivolumab, ipilimumab, low-dose cyclophosphamide and aspirin (RACIN trial). This clonotype was seen repeatedly, ten times or more. The CDR3 runs to 15 residues. The trim removed 6 bases at V and 1 base at J, leaving 5 bases unmatched.

V is TRBV12-3 or TRBV12-4 and J is TRBJ2-7; 11 bases are shared with TRBD1. The sequencing here drew on PBMCs, taken after low-dose radiotherapy plus immunotherapy. The clonotype was recovered from a male donor with prostate cancer. DNA of the CDR3: TGTGCCAGCAGAGCCGGGACAGGGGGTTCCTACGAGCAGTACTTC. It encodes CASRAGTGGSYEQYF.